Presented here are 2 T cell receptor beta chains from one specimen sequenced in a study of PD-1 and CTLA-4 blockade in melanoma. Data came from immunoSEQ multiplex PCR; TCRdb stores just in-frame clones and leaves some out. The table lists 28,000 or so clones, under 95% of them singletons. Material: CD8+ T cells from peripheral blood, obtained from a patient given anti-PD-1 treatment. The source is a human donor with melanoma.

The chain couples TRBV4-1 to TRBJ1-6; D is ambiguous. The germline CDR1 and CDR2 sequences are MGHRA and YSYEKL. V lost 0 bases and J lost 12, with 6 bases in between. CDR3 length: 12 residues. The CDR3 nucleotides read TGCGCCAGCAGCCAAGAGAAGGGACCCCTCCACTTT. Encoded protein: CASSQEKGPLHF.

The chain carries TRBV21-1 and TRBJ2-1; the DNA was not used to check the table's D call, TRBD2. TRBV21-1 is a listed pseudogene. The length of the CDR3 is 16 residues. CDR3 region: CASSKVGGRSYNEQFF. DNA of the CDR3: TGTGCCAGCAGCAAAGTCGGCGGGAGGTCCTACAATGAGCAGTTCTTC.